A selection of T cell receptor beta chains follows, all from one sample in a study of blood T cell repertoires in COVID-19. Sequenced by immunoSEQ multiplex PCR; TCRdb stores in-frame clones only, minus some. Of 100,000 to 120,000 clones listed, 80% to 85% are singletons. The sequenced material came from peripheral blood. Receptors originate from a man aged 80 or over with acute or convalescent COVID-19. CDR3s leave out the opening cysteine and the closing phenylalanine or tryptophan. Fields, in order: CDR3 protein, V gene.

ATSETGGSNQPQH,TRBV24-1
ASSDTGGSGANVLT,TRBV5-1
ASSITGIYNEQF,TRBV5-1
ASSYTRVNQPQH,TRBV6-5
ASSLRRRETQY,TRBV27
ASSDRDIYEQY,TRBV25-1
ASSLTDNYGYT,TRBV11-2
ASSERGLYEQY,TRBV10-2
ASSRQLGPEEQY,TRBV2
SGGSTDTQY,TRBV29-1
ASTPRGRGEQF,TRBV12-3/TRBV12-4
ASSSRQGKGEKLF,TRBV3-1/TRBV3-2
ASSLFQGEREKLF,TRBV7-9
ASSLRQVRDGYT,TRBV7-2
ASSRRDRGLAF,TRBV5-6
ASSQTSGYYNEQF,TRBV7-2
ASSLSLTQKNTDTQY,TRBV18
ASSLGDRGNEQF,TRBV5-1
ASSYPDTHRTGELF,TRBV7-9
ASSLRYKGQGNNSPLH,TRBV27
ASSAARQGGYT,TRBV7-2
ASSPAGRIGAF,TRBV18
ASSQDGTGYQPQH,TRBV4-3
ASSEGLAGYNEQF,TRBV7-3
ASSLAASGRASTDTQY,TRBV7-9
ASSPWTGGEEKLF,TRBV19
ASSSGSFQAF,TRBV5-1
ATSRAGGMPTDTQY,TRBV15
ASSLGDYGEQF,TRBV11-3
ASSLTGQGPSSYNEQF,TRBV7-3
AWSVGQGPEKLF,TRBV30
ASSVRSGQGSGANVLT,TRBV9
ASSEAIGGRGQETQY,TRBV6-1
SVDGQHTDTQY,TRBV29-1
ASSRQAKKGTQY,TRBV6-5
ASKRDLEQF,TRBV19
ASSLVQGNSPLH,TRBV7-9
ASTRDRGLVELF,TRBV19
ASSPQDRVREKLF,TRBV7-8
AWSVRGGFQPQH,TRBV30
AIRERDTSNSPLH,TRBV10-3
ASSQNRVSYEQY,TRBV2